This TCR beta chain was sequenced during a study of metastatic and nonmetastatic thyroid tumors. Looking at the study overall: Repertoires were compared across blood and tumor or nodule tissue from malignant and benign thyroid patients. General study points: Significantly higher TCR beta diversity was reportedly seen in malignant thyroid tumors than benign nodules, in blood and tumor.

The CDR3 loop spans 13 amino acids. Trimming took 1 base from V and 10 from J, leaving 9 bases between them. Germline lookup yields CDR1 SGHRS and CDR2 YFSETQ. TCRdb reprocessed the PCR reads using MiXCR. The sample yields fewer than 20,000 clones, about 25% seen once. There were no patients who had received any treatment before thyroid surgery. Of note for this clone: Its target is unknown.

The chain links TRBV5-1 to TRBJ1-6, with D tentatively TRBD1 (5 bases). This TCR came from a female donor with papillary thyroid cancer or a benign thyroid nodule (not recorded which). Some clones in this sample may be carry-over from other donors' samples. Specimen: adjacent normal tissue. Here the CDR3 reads CASSLTGESPLHF. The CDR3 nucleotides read TGCGCCAGCAGCTTGACGGGGGAATCACCCCTCCACTTT.